This T cell receptor (beta chain) derives from a study of cytomegalovirus exposure and HLA in healthy donors. Study results and caveats: Diagnosis of cytomegalovirus status made by the classifier reportedly showed high specificity and sensitivity.

This clone was counted ten times or more. Its specificity is not known. The PCR ran on 60 Vbeta and 13 Jbeta primers. The method was immunoSEQ multiplex PCR; TCRdb's version includes in-frame clones alone and lacks a portion of them. The repertoire holds 82,000 or so clones, with about 9.4% as singletons. Trimming removed 0 bases from V and 0 bases from J, with 3 bases in between. The CDR3 sequence is 14 residues long. Germline V lookup: CDR1 MNHNS, CDR2 SASEGT. What was sequenced was PBMCs. The chain joins TRBV6-1 to TRBJ1-3; D gene ambiguous. The TCR sequence derives from a man aged 55 to 70 in good health and CMV-seropositive. The CDR3: CASSEAGSGNTIYF. In DNA, the CDR3 is TGTGCCAGCAGTGAAGCCGGCTCTGGAAACACCATATATTTT.